Following are 14 T cell receptor beta chains from one sample sequenced in a study of OX40 agonist ivuxolimab in advanced cancers. Sequenced by immunoSEQ multiplex PCR; TCRdb stores in-frame clones only, minus some. This table has around 41,000 clones, around 89% appearing once. Sample: CD4+ or CD8+ T cells sorted from blood, taken in a trial of the OX40 agonist ivuxolimab. Every receptor here comes from an adult with an advanced solid tumor such as melanoma, head and neck, liver or kidney cancer.

The V call is TRBV28, the J call TRBJ2-3; 8 nucleotides align to TRBD2. From germline, CDR1 is MDHEN and CDR2 SYDVKM. CDR3 length: 16 amino acids. V trimming: 2 bases; J trimming: 3 bases; junction bases outside the gene matches: 7. The CDR3 sequence is CASSLVGLALTDTQYF. In DNA form, the CDR3 reads TGTGCCAGCAGTTTAGTAGGACTAGCTTTGACAGATACGCAGTATTTT. The variable domain in full, completed from reference TRBV28 and TRBJ2-3, reads DVKVTQSSRYLVKRTGEKVFLECVQDMDHENMFWYRQDPGLGLRLIYFSYDVKMKEKGDIPEGYSVSREKKERFSLILESASTNQTSMYLCASSLVGLALTDTQYFGPGTRLTVL.

V gene TRBV19 combines with J gene TRBJ1-4, with D tentatively TRBD1 (5 bases). Germline CDR1 reads LNHDA; CDR2 reads SQIVND (reference sequence). Deletions cut 4 bases from V and 8 bases from J, with 11 bases between. This CDR3 comprises 13 residues. The CDR3 sequence: CASSTLGPEKLFF. CDR3 in DNA: TGTGCCAGTAGTACCCTGGGACCGGAAAAACTGTTTTTT. The full variable domain, completed using reference TRBV19 and TRBJ1-4, is DGGITQSPKYLFRKEGQNVTLSCEQNLNHDAMYWYRQDPGQGLRLIYYSQIVNDFQKGDIAEGYSVSREKKESFPLTVTSAQKNPTAFYLCASSTLGPEKLFFGSGTQLSVL.

CDR3 region: CASSLDGTPGNQPQHF. The CDR3 DNA is TGTGCCAGCAGCTTAGATGGGACCCCCGGCAATCAGCCCCAGCATTTT. The chain uses TRBV7-2 and TRBJ1-5; a weak D match, TRBD1 (5 bases). V was clipped by 1 base and J by 2 bases, with 12 bases between them. This CDR3 region has 16 residues. From germline, CDR1 is SGHTA and CDR2 FQGNSA. Supplemented by reference TRBV7-2 and TRBJ1-5, the full variable domain reads GAGVSQSPSNKVTEKGKDVELRCDPISGHTALYWYRQSLGQGLEFLIYFQGNSAPDKSGLPSDRFSAERTGGSVSTLTIQRTQQEDSAVYLCASSLDGTPGNQPQHFGDGTRLSIL.

Concerning this clone itself: One end of the junction fails to match germline, which may point to a read error. This sequence joins TRBV6-1 and TRBJ1-3, with 8 bases that match TRBD1. Germline CDR1 and CDR2: MNHNS and SASEGT. The CDR3 sequence is 12 residues long. In nucleotides, the CDR3 is TGTGCCAGCAGGACCGGGGACAGGCGGAGGCATTTT. Translating gives CASRTGDRRRHF.

The V call is TRBV28, the J call TRBJ1-1; D call uncertain. With 8 bases removed from V and 3 bases from J, the gap between germline ends came to 10 bases. The V gene's germline CDR1 is MDHEN and CDR2 SYDVKM. The CDR3 covers 12 residues. CDR3 DNA sequence: TGTGCCAGCGCTGCGAGTCACACTGAAGCTTTCTTT. It specifies CASAASHTEAFF.

This chain uses TRBV15 with TRBJ2-1, with 7 bases fitting TRBD2. Per germline, CDR1 LNHNV and CDR2 YYDKDF (reference sequence). V lost 0 bases, J lost 5 bases, and 10 bases stayed unmatched. This CDR3 spans 17 amino acids. This chain's CDR3 is CATSRDMGSGVNNEQFF. CDR3 DNA sequence: TGTGCCACCAGCAGAGATATGGGGAGCGGGGTAAACAATGAGCAGTTCTTC.

The chain uses TRBV5-1 and TRBJ2-3; 10 bases are shared with TRBD2. Per the germline V gene, CDR1 is SGHRS and CDR2 is YFSETQ. This CDR3 spans 14 amino acids. V shed 7 bases and J 2 bases; nucleotides not matched to a gene: 4. The chain's CDR3 is CASLAGGDTDTQYF. The CDR3, as DNA: TGCGCCAGCTTAGCGGGGGGAGACACAGATACGCAGTATTTT.

The V gene is TRBV9, the J gene TRBJ1-3; 7 bases fit TRBD1. After removal of 4 bases from V and 0 bases from J, the junction contained 16 bases not matched to a gene. This CDR3 comprises 19 residues. Per the germline V gene, CDR1 is SGDLS and CDR2 is YYNGEE. DNA for the CDR3: TGTGCCAGCAGCCTGAGTTTCGCCCCGGGACAGAGCTCTGGAAACACCATATATTTT. Its protein product is CASSLSFAPGQSSGNTIYF.

The gene calls are TRBV7-9 and TRBJ2-4; D not certain. The germline gives CDR1 SEHNR, CDR2 FQNEAQ (reference sequence). V was cut by 1 base and J by 6 bases, with 7 bases left in between. The CDR3 loop spans 13 amino acids. CDR3 in amino acids: CASSLVGLNIQYF. CDR3 nucleotide sequence: TGTGCCAGCAGCTTAGTCGGGCTAAACATTCAGTACTTC.

The V gene is TRBV28, the J gene TRBJ1-5, with D possibly being TRBD1 (5 bases). V lost 8 bases and J lost 4, with 15 bases in between. Germline assignment: CDR1 MDHEN and CDR2 SYDVKM. The CDR3 covers 14 residues. The CDR3 sequence is CASGAGGTNQPQHF. In DNA form, the CDR3 reads TGTGCCAGCGGGGCGGGCGGAACGAATCAGCCCCAGCATTTT.

The chain is built from TRBV11-2 and TRBJ2-5; D unclear. Germline V gene sequence: CDR1 SGHAT, CDR2 FQNNGV. The length of the CDR3 is 12 residues. V gave up 3 bases and J gave up 7 bases, with 9 bases separating them. DNA of the CDR3: TGTGCCAGCAGCTTCGCCTCCGGGACCCAGTACTTC. Protein sequence: CASSFASGTQYF.

The chain employs TRBV2 and TRBJ1-2; weak D call: TRBD1 (5 bases). Trimming removed 7 bases at V and 12 bases at J, with 21 bases between. The CDR3 is 13 amino acids. CDR1 and CDR2 from the germline V gene are SNHLY and FYNNEI. The CDR3 coding sequence is TGTGCCAGCACGGGGCAGGGAGGCGACGCAAACACCTTC. It yields the protein CASTGQGGDANTF.

This chain connects TRBV5-1 to TRBJ2-1; D is unresolved. This CDR3 has 13 residues. Per germline, CDR1 SGHRS and CDR2 YFSETQ. V lost 0 bases and J lost 7, with 8 bases in between. The chain's CDR3 is CASSLVTGNEQFF. The CDR3 coding sequence is TGCGCCAGCAGCTTGGTAACGGGTAATGAGCAGTTCTTC. Full variable domain (remainder filled in from reference TRBV5-1 and TRBJ2-1): KAGVTQTPRYLIKTRGQQVTLSCSPISGHRSVSWYQQTPGQGLQFLFEYFSETQRNKGNFPGRFSGRQFSNSRSEMNVSTLELGDSALYLCASSLVTGNEQFFGPGTRLTVL.

The rearrangement uses TRBV10-3 and TRBJ1-3; 8 bases fit TRBD1. Germline values: CDR1 ENHRY, CDR2 SYGVKD. The CDR3 has 14 residues. V was pared by 6 bases and J by 1 base, with 2 bases of the junction left unmatched. CDR3 in DNA: TGTGCCATCAGGGGGGACAGGTCTGGAAACACCATATATTTT. It yields the protein CAIRGDRSGNTIYF.